Described below is a single T cell receptor beta chain sequence and its context. The sample comes from a study of blood T cell repertoires in COVID-19. The V and J ends lost 0 bases and 5 bases respectively, with 10 bases between them. The germline V gene has CDR1 GTSNPN and CDR2 SVGIG (reference sequence). This CDR3 is built from 13 residues. TCRdb keeps only in-frame clones here, not all; method: immunoSEQ multiplex PCR. The repertoire has 200,000 to 250,000 clones, roughly four fifths of them found once; the top ten carry 3.5% to 4.5%. This rearrangement joins TRBV30 to TRBJ2-5; D remains unclear. The specimen was peripheral blood. The clonotype comes from a man aged 45-65 years with acute or convalescent COVID-19. CDR3 loop: CAWSVSVRETQYF. The CDR3, as DNA: TGTGCCTGGAGTGTTTCTGTCAGGGAGACCCAGTACTTC.